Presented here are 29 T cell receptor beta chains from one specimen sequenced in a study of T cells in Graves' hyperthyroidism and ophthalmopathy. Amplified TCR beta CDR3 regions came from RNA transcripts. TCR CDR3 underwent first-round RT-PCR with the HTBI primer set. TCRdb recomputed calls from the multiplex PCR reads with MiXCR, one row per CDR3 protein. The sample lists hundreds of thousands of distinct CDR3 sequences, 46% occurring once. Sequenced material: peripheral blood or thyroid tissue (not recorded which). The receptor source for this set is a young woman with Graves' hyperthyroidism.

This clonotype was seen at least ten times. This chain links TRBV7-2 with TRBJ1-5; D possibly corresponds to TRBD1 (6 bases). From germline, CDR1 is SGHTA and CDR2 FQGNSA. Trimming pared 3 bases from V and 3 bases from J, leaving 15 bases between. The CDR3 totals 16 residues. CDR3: CASSFPEGEANQPQHF. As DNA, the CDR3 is TGTGCCAGCAGCTTCCCTGAGGGGGAGGCCAATCAGCCCCAGCATTTT.

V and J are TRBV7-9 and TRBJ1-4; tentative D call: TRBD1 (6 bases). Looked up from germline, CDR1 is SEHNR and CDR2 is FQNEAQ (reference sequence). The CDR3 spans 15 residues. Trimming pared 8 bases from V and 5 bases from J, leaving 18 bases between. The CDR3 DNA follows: TGTGCCAGCCTCTCCGTGGGGGGCGGAAATGAAAAACTGTTTTTT. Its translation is CASLSVGGGNEKLFF. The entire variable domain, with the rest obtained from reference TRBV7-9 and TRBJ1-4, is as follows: DTGVSQNPRHKITKRGQNVTFRCDPISEHNRLYWYRQTLGQGPEFLTYFQNEAQLEKSRLLSDRFSAERPKGSFSTLEIQRTEQGDSAMYLCASLSVGGGNEKLFFGSGTQLSVL.

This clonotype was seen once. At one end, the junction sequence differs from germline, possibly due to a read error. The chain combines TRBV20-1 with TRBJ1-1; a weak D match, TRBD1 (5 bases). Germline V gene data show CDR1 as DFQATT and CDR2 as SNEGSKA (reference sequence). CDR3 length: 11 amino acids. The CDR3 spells CSVRGETEAFF. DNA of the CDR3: TGCAGTGTTAGAGGGGAGACTGAAGCTTTCTTT.

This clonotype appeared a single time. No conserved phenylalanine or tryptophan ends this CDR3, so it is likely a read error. CDR3 DNA: TGTGCCAGCAGCTTAGCGCTAAGAGGACAGGAGAAACTGAACACTGAAGCTTTCTCT. Protein product: CASSLALRGQEKLNTEAFS. V gene TRBV7-6 combines with J gene TRBJ1-1, with 7 positions matching TRBD1. J was trimmed by 0 bases and V by 0 bases; bases with no gene match: 13. The V gene's germline CDR1 is SGHVS and CDR2 FNYEAQ. The CDR3 runs 19 residues.

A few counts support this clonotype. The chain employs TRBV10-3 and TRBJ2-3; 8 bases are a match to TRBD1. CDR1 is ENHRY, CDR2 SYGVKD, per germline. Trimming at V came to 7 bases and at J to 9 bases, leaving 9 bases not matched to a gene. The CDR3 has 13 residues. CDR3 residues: CAITPRTGWTQYF. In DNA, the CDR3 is TGTGCCATCACCCCACGGACAGGGTGGACGCAGTATTTT.

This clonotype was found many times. The CDR3 reads CASSSTSGNSYEQYF. CDR3 DNA sequence: TGTGCCAGCAGCTCCACTAGCGGGAACTCCTACGAGCAGTACTTC. The chain has TRBV7-9 and TRBJ2-7; 10 nucleotides match TRBD2. Per germline, CDR1 SEHNR and CDR2 FQNEAQ (reference sequence). Unmatched junction bases numbered 3, after V lost 4 bases and J lost 0 bases. The length of the CDR3 is 15 residues.

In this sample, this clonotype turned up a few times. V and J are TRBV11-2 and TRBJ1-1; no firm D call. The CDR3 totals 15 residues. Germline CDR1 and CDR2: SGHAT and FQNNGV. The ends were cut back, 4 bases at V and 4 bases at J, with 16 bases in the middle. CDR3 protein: CASSSDWSKGTEAFF. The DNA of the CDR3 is TGTGCCAGCAGCTCCGACTGGTCCAAAGGCACTGAAGCTTTCTTT.

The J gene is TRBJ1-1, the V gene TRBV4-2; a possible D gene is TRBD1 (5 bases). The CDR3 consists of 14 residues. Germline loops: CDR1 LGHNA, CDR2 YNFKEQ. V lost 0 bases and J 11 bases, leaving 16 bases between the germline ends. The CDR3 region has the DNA TGTGCCAGCAGCCAAGATCCTCAGGGCGGGAGGGCTTTCTTT. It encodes CASSQDPQGGRAFF.

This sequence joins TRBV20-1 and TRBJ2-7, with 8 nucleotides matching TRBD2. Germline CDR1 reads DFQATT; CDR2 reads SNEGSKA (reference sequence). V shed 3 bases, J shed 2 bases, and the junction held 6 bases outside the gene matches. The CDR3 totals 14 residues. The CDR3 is CSASDRLAPYEQYF. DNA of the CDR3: TGCAGTGCTAGTGACCGACTAGCGCCCTACGAGCAGTACTTC.

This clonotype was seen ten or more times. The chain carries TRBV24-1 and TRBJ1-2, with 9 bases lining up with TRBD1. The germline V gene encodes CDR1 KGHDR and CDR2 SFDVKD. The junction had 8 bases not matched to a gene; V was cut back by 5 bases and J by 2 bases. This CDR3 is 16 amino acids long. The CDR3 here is CATSASWDRENYGYTF. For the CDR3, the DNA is TGTGCCACCAGTGCCTCATGGGACAGGGAGAACTATGGCTACACCTTC.

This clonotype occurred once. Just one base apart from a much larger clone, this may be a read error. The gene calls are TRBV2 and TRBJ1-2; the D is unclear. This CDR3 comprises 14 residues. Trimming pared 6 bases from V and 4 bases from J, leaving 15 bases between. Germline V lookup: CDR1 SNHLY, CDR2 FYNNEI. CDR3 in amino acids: CASRLAQLVYGYTF. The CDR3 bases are TGTGCCAGCAGACTAGCCCAGCTAGTCTATGGCTACACCTTC.

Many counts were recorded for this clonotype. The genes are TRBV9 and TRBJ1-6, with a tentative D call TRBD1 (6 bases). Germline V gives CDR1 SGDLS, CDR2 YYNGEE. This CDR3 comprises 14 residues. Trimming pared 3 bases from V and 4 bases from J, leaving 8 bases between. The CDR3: CASSDGQYNSPLHF. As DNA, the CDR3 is TGTGCCAGCAGCGACGGACAGTATAATTCACCCCTCCACTTT.

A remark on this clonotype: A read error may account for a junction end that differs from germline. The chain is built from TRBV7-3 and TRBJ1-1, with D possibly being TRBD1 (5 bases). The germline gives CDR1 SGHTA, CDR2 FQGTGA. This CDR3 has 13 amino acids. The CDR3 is CTSVGAVWTEAFF. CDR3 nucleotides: TGTACCAGCGTCGGGGCGGTTTGGACTGAAGCTTTCTTT.

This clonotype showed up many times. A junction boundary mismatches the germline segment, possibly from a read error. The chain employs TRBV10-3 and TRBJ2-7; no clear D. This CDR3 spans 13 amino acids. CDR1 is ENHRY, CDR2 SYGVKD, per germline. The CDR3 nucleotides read TGTGCCAGCAGTTACTCGCCCACCTACGAGCAGTACTTC. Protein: CASSYSPTYEQYF.

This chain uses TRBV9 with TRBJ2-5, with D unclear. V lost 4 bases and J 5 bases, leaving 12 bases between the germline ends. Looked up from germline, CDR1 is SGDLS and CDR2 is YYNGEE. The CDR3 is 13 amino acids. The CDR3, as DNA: TGTGCCAGCAGCCTTACCCGGGTCGAGACCCAGTACTTC. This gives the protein CASSLTRVETQYF.

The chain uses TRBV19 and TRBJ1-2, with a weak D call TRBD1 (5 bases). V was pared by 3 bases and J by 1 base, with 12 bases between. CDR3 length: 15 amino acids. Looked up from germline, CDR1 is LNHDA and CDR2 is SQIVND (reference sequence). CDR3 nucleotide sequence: TGTGCCAGTAGTATGGGGCTCCGCGGTAACTATGGCTACACCTTC. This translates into CASSMGLRGNYGYTF.

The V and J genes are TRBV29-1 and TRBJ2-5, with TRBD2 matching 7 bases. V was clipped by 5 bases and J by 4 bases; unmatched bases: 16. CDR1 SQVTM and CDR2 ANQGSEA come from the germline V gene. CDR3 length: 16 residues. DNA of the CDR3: TGCAGCGTTACCGGGACGGGGGGAGGGCCAGGAGAGACCCAGTACTTC. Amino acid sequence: CSVTGTGGGPGETQYF. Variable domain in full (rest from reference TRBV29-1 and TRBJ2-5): SAVISQKPSRDICQRGTSLTIQCQVDSQVTMMFWYRQQPGQSLTLIATANQGSEATYESGFVIDKFPISRPNLTFSTLTVSNMSPEDSSIYLCSVTGTGGGPGETQYFGPGTRLLVL.

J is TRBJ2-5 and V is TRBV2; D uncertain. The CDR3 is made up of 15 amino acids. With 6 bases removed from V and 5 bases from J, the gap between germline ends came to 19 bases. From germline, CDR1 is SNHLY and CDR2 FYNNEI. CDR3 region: CASSQPNLSEETQYF. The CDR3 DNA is TGTGCCAGCAGCCAACCGAACCTCTCGGAGGAGACCCAGTACTTC.

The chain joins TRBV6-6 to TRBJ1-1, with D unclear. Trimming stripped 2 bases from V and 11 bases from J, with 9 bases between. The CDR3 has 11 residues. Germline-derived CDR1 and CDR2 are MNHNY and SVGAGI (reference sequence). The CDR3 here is CASSYGYWAFF. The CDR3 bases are TGTGCCAGCAGTTACGGTTATTGGGCTTTCTTT.

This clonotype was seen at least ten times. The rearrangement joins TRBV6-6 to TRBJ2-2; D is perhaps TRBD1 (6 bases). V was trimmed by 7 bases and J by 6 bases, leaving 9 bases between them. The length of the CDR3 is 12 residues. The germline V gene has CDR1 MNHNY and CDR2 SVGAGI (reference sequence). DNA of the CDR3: TGTGCCAGCAAGTGGGGGCCCGGGGAGCTGTTTTTT. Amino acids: CASKWGPGELFF.

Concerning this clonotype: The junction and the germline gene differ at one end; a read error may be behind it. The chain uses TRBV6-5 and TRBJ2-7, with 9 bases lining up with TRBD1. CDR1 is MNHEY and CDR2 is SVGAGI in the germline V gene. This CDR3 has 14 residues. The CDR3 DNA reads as TGTGCCATCAGTTACTCAAACCGGGACAGGGATCAGTACTTC. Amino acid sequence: CAISYSNRDRDQYF.

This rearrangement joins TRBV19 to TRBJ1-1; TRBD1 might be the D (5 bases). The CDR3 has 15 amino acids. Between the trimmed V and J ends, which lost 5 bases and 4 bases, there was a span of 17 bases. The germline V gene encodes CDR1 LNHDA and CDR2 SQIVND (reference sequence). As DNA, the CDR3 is TGTGCCAGTAGTCTTAGACAGACTGGGGGCACTGAAGCTTTCTTT. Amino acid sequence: CASSLRQTGGTEAFF.

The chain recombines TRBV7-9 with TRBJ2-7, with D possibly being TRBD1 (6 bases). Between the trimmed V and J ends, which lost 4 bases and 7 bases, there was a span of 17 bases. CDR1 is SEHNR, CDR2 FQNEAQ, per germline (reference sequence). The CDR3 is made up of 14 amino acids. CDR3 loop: CASSSGTPHVEQYF. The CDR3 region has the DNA TGTGCCAGCAGCTCCGGGACACCTCACGTAGAGCAGTACTTC.

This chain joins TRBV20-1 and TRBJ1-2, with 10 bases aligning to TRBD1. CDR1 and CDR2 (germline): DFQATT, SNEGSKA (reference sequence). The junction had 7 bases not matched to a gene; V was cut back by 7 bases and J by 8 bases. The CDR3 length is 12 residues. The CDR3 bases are TGCAGTGAGGGACAGGGGAGAGAAGGCTACACCTTC. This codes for CSEGQGREGYTF.

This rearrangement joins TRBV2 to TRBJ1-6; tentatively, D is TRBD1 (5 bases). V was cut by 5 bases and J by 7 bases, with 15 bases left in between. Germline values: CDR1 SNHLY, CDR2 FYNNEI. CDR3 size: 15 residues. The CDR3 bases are TGTGCCAGCAGTACGGGGCCGCTCGGGAATTCACCCCTCCACTTT. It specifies CASSTGPLGNSPLHF.

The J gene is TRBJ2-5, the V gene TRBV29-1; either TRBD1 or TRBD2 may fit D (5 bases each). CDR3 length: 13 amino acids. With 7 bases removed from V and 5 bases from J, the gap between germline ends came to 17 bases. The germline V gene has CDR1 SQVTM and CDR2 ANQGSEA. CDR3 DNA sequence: TGCAGCGGAGAACAGGTGGGGGTGGAGACCCAGTACTTC. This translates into CSGEQVGVETQYF.

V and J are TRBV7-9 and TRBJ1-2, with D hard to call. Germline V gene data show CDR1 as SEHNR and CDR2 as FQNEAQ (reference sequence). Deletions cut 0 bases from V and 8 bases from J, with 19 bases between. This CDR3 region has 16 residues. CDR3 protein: CASSLAGTVMAGGYTF. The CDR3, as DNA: TGTGCCAGCAGCTTAGCGGGCACAGTCATGGCTGGGGGCTACACCTTC.

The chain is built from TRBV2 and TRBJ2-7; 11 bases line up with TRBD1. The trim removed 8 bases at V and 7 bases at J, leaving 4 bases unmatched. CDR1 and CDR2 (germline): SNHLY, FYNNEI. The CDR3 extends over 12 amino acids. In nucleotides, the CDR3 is TGTGCCAGCGGACAGGGGGCGGATGAGCAGTACTTC. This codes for CASGQGADEQYF. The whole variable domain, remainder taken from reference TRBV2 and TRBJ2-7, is EPEVTQTPSHQVTQMGQEVILRCVPISNHLYFYWYRQILGQKVEFLVSFYNNEISEKSEIFDDQFSVERPDGSNFTLKIRSTKLEDSAMYFCASGQGADEQYFGPGTRLTVT.

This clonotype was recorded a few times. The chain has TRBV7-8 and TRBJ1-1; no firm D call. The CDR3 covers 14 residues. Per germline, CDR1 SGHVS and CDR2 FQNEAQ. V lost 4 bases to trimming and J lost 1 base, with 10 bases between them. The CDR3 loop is CASSSGFGNTEAFF. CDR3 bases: TGTGCCAGCAGCTCCGGATTTGGGAACACTGAAGCTTTCTTT.